The sequence of this TCR beta chain was determined in a study of cytomegalovirus exposure and HLA in healthy donors. Study observations and caveats: Analysis performed later showed TCR beta chains linked to HLA being more clonally expanded than equally common others. V- and J-gene trimming of TCR beta was linked (in a later analysis) to a missense DCLRE1C variant. Across donors, presence/absence analyses took sequencing depth to be roughly uniform.

With 4 bases clipped from V and 6 bases from J, the junction kept 11 bases outside the gene matches. The CDR3 sequence is 16 residues long. Germline V CDR1 and CDR2: SGHAT, FQNNGV. In the PCR, 60 Vbeta and 13 Jbeta primers were used. TCRdb keeps only in-frame clones here, not all; method: immunoSEQ multiplex PCR. The data show some 250,000 clones, roughly 87% seen once. A remark on this clone: The target antigen is unknown.

The receptor was derived from a woman between 40 and 55 years old in good health and CMV-seropositive. V is TRBV11-2 and J is TRBJ2-1; TRBD2 matches at 8 bases. Sequenced sample: PBMCs. The CDR3 protein is CASSSRVAGYINEQFF. The CDR3 nucleotides are TGTGCCAGCAGCTCCCGAGTAGCGGGATATATCAATGAGCAGTTCTTC. Based on the CDR3 plus reference TRBV11-2 and TRBJ2-1, the full variable domain is EAGVAQSPRYKIIEKRQSVAFWCNPISGHATLYWYQQILGQGPKLLIQFQNNGVVDDSQLPKDRFSAERLKGVDSTLKIQPAKLEDSAVYLCASSSRVAGYINEQFFGPGTRLTVL.